Each of the 17 T cell receptor beta chains below was sequenced from the same sample in a study of cytomegalovirus exposure and HLA in healthy donors. The PCR made use of 60 Vbeta and 13 Jbeta primers. Measured with immunoSEQ multiplex PCR; TCRdb has only the in-frame clones, and not every one. The sample yields over 55,000 clones, around 87% seen once. Sequencing used PBMCs. Receptor source: a woman between 25 and 40 years old in good health and CMV-seropositive.

This chain connects TRBV10-3 to TRBJ1-1; no clear D gene. Trimming stripped 6 bases from V and 1 base from J, with 9 bases between. This CDR3 contains 13 residues. Germline CDR1 reads ENHRY; CDR2 reads SYGVKD. The CDR3 region has the DNA TGTGCCATCAGGGAACCGGGGAACACTGAAGCTTTCTTT. It yields the protein CAIREPGNTEAFF.

The rearrangement uses TRBV11-2 and TRBJ2-1; D is perhaps TRBD1 (5 bases). Trimming shortened V by 10 bases and J by 7 bases, and 20 bases separated the two germline ends. Per germline, CDR1 SGHAT and CDR2 FQNNGV. The CDR3 is 14 amino acids. The CDR3 spells CATQGNRAGNEQFF. CDR3 DNA: TGTGCCACCCAGGGTAACCGGGCCGGAAATGAGCAGTTCTTC.

This clone was detected once. The rearrangement uses TRBV28 and TRBJ1-5, with 7 positions matching TRBD1. With 6 bases clipped from V and 4 bases from J, the junction kept 12 bases outside the gene matches. The CDR3 has 16 residues. The germline V gene encodes CDR1 MDHEN and CDR2 SYDVKM. The CDR3 DNA reads TGTGCCAGCAGACATTATGGGCAGGGGGTTAATCAGCCCCAGCATTTT. This encodes CASRHYGQGVNQPQHF.

This chain connects TRBV10-3 to TRBJ1-2, with D unresolved. In germline, CDR1 is ENHRY, CDR2 SYGVKD. Trimming removed 3 bases from V and 11 bases from J, with 10 bases in between. This CDR3 spans 11 amino acids. The chain's CDR3 is CAISDDRRYTF. CDR3 nucleotide sequence: TGTGCCATCAGTGACGATCGGCGGTACACCTTC.

The chain couples TRBV5-1 to TRBJ1-4; D remains unclear. The CDR3 spans 13 residues. CDR1 and CDR2 from the germline V gene are SGHRS and YFSETQ. V dropped 5 bases and J dropped 0 bases, with 5 bases sitting between them. CDR3 nucleotide sequence: TGCGCCAGCAGATATGCAACTAATGAAAAACTGTTTTTT. This sequence encodes CASRYATNEKLFF.

This clone appeared once. The rearrangement joins TRBV5-4 to TRBJ2-7; 9 bases agree with TRBD1. Germline V gene sequence: CDR1 SGHNT, CDR2 YYREEE (reference sequence). The ends lost 4 bases at V and 6 bases at J; junction bases unmatched: 11. The CDR3 contains 15 residues. The CDR3 loop reads CASSRRTGELPEQYF. DNA for the CDR3: TGTGCCAGCAGCCGCCGGACAGGGGAACTACCCGAGCAGTACTTC.

The genes are TRBV4-1 and TRBJ2-2, with a weak D call TRBD2 (7 bases). The V and J ends lost 4 bases and 4 bases respectively, with 10 bases between them. The V gene's germline CDR1 is MGHRA and CDR2 YSYEKL. This CDR3 is 14 amino acids long. CDR3 sequence: CASSLGGGTGELFF. For the CDR3, the DNA is TGCGCCAGCAGCCTGGGAGGGGGCACCGGGGAGCTGTTTTTT.

This chain links TRBV7-9 with TRBJ1-2, with D perhaps matching TRBD1 (6 bases). Trimming took 1 base from V and 6 from J, leaving 12 bases between them. CDR1 and CDR2 from the germline V gene are SEHNR and FQNEAQ (reference sequence). The CDR3 covers 14 residues. CDR3 DNA: TGTGCCAGCAGCTTAGGGACAGAGGAGAATGGCTACACCTTC. Amino acids: CASSLGTEENGYTF.

The chain combines TRBV9 with TRBJ2-1; 10 nucleotides agree with TRBD2. Germline V lookup: CDR1 SGDLS, CDR2 YYNGEE. The ends lost 0 bases at V and 3 bases at J; junction bases unmatched: 0. CDR3 length: 15 residues. CDR3 in DNA: TGTGCCAGCAGCGTAGGACTAGCGGGCTACAATGAGCAGTTCTTC. It is translated as CASSVGLAGYNEQFF.

The J gene is TRBJ2-7, the V gene TRBV5-6, with TRBD1 matching over 7 bases. This CDR3 comprises 15 residues. Germline V lookup: CDR1 SGHDT, CDR2 YYEEEE. V was clipped by 5 bases and J by 0 bases; unmatched bases: 8. The CDR3 protein is CASRLQGTFSYEQYF. DNA for the CDR3: TGTGCCAGCAGGTTACAGGGGACCTTCTCCTACGAGCAGTACTTC.

The J gene is TRBJ2-1, the V gene TRBV6-5, with D unresolved. The CDR3 is 12 residues long. The V end lost 0 bases, the J end lost 8 bases, and 5 bases lay between the germline ends. Per the germline V gene, CDR1 is MNHEY and CDR2 is SVGAGI. The CDR3 DNA reads TGTGCCAGCAGTTACTCTCCTTATGAGCAGTTCTTC. Its protein is CASSYSPYEQFF.

The CDR3 is CASRAGSGSYKNIQYF. The CDR3, as DNA: TGTGCCAGCAGGGCCGGTAGCGGGAGCTACAAAAACATTCAGTACTTC. The chain employs TRBV11-2 and TRBJ2-4; 9 nucleotides line up with TRBD2. There are 16 residues in the CDR3. The junction had 9 bases not matched to a gene; V was cut back by 6 bases and J by 3 bases. The germline gives CDR1 SGHAT, CDR2 FQNNGV.

The chain links TRBV5-1 to TRBJ1-1; D might be TRBD1 (6 bases). Germline V lookup: CDR1 SGHRS, CDR2 YFSETQ. Trimming left V 4 bases short and J 4 bases short, with 14 bases between. CDR3 length: 14 residues. In DNA, the CDR3 is TGCGCCAGCAGCGAACGAACAGGGACCACTGAAGCTTTCTTT. It is translated as CASSERTGTTEAFF.

V gene TRBV29-1 combines with J gene TRBJ1-5, with TRBD1 matching 7 bases. V dropped 4 bases and J dropped 5; count of bases not matched to a gene: 2. Germline values: CDR1 SQVTM, CDR2 ANQGSEA. This CDR3 contains 12 residues. The CDR3 DNA follows: TGCAGCGTTGGGGACAGTGATCAGCCCCAGCATTTT. Encoded protein: CSVGDSDQPQHF.

On this clone: Other DNA sequences in this sample translate to the same CDR3. The chain uses TRBV4-2 and TRBJ2-3, with 9 bases aligning to TRBD2. The junction had 4 bases not matched to a gene; V was cut back by 3 bases and J by 0 bases. This CDR3 spans 16 amino acids. Germline V lookup: CDR1 LGHNA, CDR2 YNFKEQ. CDR3 protein: CASSQGLAGSTDTQYF. The CDR3, as DNA: TGTGCCAGCAGCCAGGGTCTAGCGGGAAGCACAGATACGCAGTATTTT.

The chain has TRBV15 and TRBJ2-2; D is uncertain. With 0 bases removed from V and 4 bases from J, the gap between germline ends came to 15 bases. Germline V gives CDR1 LNHNV, CDR2 YYDKDF (reference sequence). This CDR3 is 17 amino acids long. The CDR3 nucleotides read TGTGCCACCAGCAGAGATATTGAAGCAACGAGCACCGGGGAGCTGTTTTTT. It specifies CATSRDIEATSTGELFF.

The chain employs TRBV10-3 and TRBJ2-2; 8 nucleotides agree with TRBD2. This CDR3 spans 16 amino acids. Per the germline V gene, CDR1 is ENHRY and CDR2 is SYGVKD. V trimming: 3 bases; J trimming: 5 bases; junction bases outside the gene matches: 8. The CDR3 loop reads CAISEIEPGGTGELFF. For the CDR3, the DNA is TGTGCCATCAGTGAAATTGAGCCGGGAGGGACCGGGGAGCTGTTTTTT.